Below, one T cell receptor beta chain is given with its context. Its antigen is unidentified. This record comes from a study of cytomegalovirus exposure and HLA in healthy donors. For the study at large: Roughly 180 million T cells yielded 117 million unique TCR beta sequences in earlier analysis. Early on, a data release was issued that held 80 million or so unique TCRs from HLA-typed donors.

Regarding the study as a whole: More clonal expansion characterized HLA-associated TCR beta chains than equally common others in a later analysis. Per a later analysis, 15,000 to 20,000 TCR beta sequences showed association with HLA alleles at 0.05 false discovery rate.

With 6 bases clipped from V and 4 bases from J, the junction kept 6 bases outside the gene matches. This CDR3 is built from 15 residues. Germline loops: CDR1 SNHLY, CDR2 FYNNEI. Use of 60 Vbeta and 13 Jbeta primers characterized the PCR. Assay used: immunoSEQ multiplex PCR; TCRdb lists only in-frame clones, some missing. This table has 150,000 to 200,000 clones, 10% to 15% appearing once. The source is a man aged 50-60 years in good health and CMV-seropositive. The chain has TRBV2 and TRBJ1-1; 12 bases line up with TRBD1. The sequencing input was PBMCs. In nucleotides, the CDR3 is TGTGCCAGCAGGGGACAGGGGGCGCGAGGCACTGAAGCTTTCTTT. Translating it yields CASRGQGARGTEAFF.